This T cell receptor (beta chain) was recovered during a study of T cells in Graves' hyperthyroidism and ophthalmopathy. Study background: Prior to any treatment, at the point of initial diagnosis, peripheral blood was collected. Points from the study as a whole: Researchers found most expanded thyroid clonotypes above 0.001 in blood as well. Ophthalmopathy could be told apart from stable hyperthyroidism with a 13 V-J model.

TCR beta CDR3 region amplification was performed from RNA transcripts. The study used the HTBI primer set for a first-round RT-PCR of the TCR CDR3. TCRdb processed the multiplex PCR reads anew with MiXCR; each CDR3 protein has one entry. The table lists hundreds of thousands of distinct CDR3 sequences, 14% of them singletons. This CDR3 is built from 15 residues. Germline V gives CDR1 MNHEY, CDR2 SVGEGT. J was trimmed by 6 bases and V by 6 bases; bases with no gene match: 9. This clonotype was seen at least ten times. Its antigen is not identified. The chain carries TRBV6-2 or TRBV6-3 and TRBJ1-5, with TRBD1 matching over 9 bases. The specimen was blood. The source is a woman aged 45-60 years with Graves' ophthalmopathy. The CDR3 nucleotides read TGTGCCAGCAGGGGGGGACAGGGAAATCTTCAGCCCCAGCATTTT. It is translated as CASRGGQGNLQPQHF.